Listed below are T cell receptor beta chains from one sample, sequenced in a study of T cell changes during pregnancy in multiple sclerosis. The repertoire was sequenced with immunoSEQ multiplex PCR; TCRdb's copy has only in-frame clones and lacks some. The sample carries about 55,000 clones, approximately 90% recorded once. The sequencing here drew on CD4+ T cells from peripheral blood mononuclear cells, taken in the first trimester of pregnancy. These receptors were collected from a female donor with multiple sclerosis, enrolled in a pregnancy study. Each CDR3 is given with its conserved first and last residue. A D gene is named only where the DNA matches it firmly. Some rows have no size entry. The others give once, few or many, or a class for an expanded clone.

size: -
J: TRBJ1-6
D: -
V: TRBV2
DNA: TGTGCCAGCAGGAGCTCCTATAATTCACCCCTCCACTTT
CDR3: CASRSSYNSPLHF

size: -
J: TRBJ2-1
D: TRBD2
V: TRBV5-1
DNA: TGCGCCAGCAGAGCTAGCGGGAGCTCCTACAATGAGCAGTTCTTC
CDR3: CASRASGSSYNEQFF

size: -
J: TRBJ2-1
D: TRBD2
V: TRBV7-2
DNA: TGTGCCAGCAGCTTTAGCGGGAAAAGGAGGAATGAGCAGTTCTTC
CDR3: CASSFSGKRRNEQFF

size: -
J: TRBJ2-2
D: TRBD1
V: TRBV9
DNA: TGTGCCAGCAGCGTAGGACAGGGGGACACCGGGGAGCTGTTTTTT
CDR3: CASSVGQGDTGELFF

size: -
J: TRBJ2-3
D: -
V: TRBV11-3
DNA: TGTGCCAGCAGCCCACTCGGGGGTAGCACAGATACGCAGTATTTT
CDR3: CASSPLGGSTDTQYF

size: once
J: TRBJ2-1
D: TRBD2
V: TRBV28
DNA: TGTGCCAGCAGTCAAACTAGCGGTTCCTACAATGAGCAGTTCTTC
CDR3: CASSQTSGSYNEQFF

size: few
J: TRBJ2-6
D: -
V: TRBV21-1
DNA: TGTGCCAGCAGCAAAGCCCAGGGATCTGGGGCCAACGTCCTGACTTTC
CDR3: CASSKAQGSGANVLTF

size: -
J: TRBJ2-1
D: TRBD2
V: TRBV19
DNA: TGTGCCAGTAGTATAGGGAAGCGGGGCAACAATGAGCAGTTCTTC
CDR3: CASSIGKRGNNEQFF

size: -
J: TRBJ2-5
D: TRBD1
V: TRBV15
DNA: TGTGCCACCAGCAGAGGCGGGACAGGGAACGTCAGGACCCAGTACTTC
CDR3: CATSRGGTGNVRTQYF

size: -
J: TRBJ2-6
D: -
V: TRBV19
DNA: TGTGCCAGTAGTATAATAGGGAGTGGGGCCAACGTCCTGACTTTC
CDR3: CASSIIGSGANVLTF

size: -
J: TRBJ2-3
D: -
V: TRBV7-3
DNA: TGTGCCAGCAGCCCAGGGAAGGAGAGTCGGACGCAGTATTTT
CDR3: CASSPGKESRTQYF

size: -
J: TRBJ2-2
D: TRBD2
V: TRBV7-2
DNA: TGTGCCAGCAGCTTAATCGGGAGCGGGGTTCGCGGGGAGCTGTTTTTT
CDR3: CASSLIGSGVRGELFF

size: -
J: TRBJ2-3
D: TRBD2
V: TRBV29-1
DNA: TGCAGCGTTGGAGGGGCGGGGGTTGGGGATACGCAGTATTTT
CDR3: CSVGGAGVGDTQYF

size: -
J: TRBJ1-1
D: TRBD1
V: TRBV9
DNA: TGTGCCAGCAGCGGCACAGGGGGCACTGAAGCTTTCTTT
CDR3: CASSGTGGTEAFF

size: -
J: TRBJ1-1
D: -
V: TRBV5-1
DNA: TGCGCCAGCAGCTTGGACAGGAACACTGAAGCTTTCTTT
CDR3: CASSLDRNTEAFF

size: -
J: TRBJ2-2
D: TRBD2
V: TRBV28
DNA: TGTGCCAGCAGTTTTAGTACGCGGGAGGTGTACACCGGGGAGCTGTTTTTT
CDR3: CASSFSTREVYTGELFF

size: -
J: TRBJ2-2
D: TRBD2
V: TRBV19
DNA: TGTGCCAGTAGACTAGCGGGGGGGCCGTACACCGGGGAGCTGTTTTTT
CDR3: CASRLAGGPYTGELFF

size: once
J: TRBJ1-2
D: -
V: TRBV28
DNA: TGTGCCAGCAGGGAAGGGGGACCTGGCTACACCTTC
CDR3: CASREGGPGYTF

size: -
J: TRBJ2-3
D: -
V: TRBV14
DNA: TGTGCCAGCAGCCAAGGATTGAGGACAGATACGCAGTATTTT
CDR3: CASSQGLRTDTQYF

size: -
J: TRBJ2-7
D: -
V: TRBV27
DNA: TGTGCCAGCGCGGGGACCTCCTACGAGCAGTACTTC
CDR3: CASAGTSYEQYF

size: -
J: TRBJ1-6
D: TRBD1
V: TRBV4-1
DNA: TGCGCCAGCAGCCCTCTGGGGACAGGGAGTTCACCCCTCCACTTT
CDR3: CASSPLGTGSSPLHF

size: -
J: TRBJ1-1
D: -
V: TRBV6-5
DNA: TGTGCCAGCAGTTACTCCTACAGCATGAACACTGAAGCTTTCTTT
CDR3: CASSYSYSMNTEAFF

size: -
J: TRBJ2-7
D: -
V: TRBV30
DNA: TGTGCCTGGGAGCAGGGTTCCTACGAGCAGTACTTC
CDR3: CAWEQGSYEQYF

size: -
J: TRBJ1-1
D: TRBD1
V: TRBV7-2
DNA: TGTGCCAGCAGCTTACGGACAGGTCGGGCCCCTGGGACCACTGAAGCTTTCTTT
CDR3: CASSLRTGRAPGTTEAFF

size: -
J: TRBJ1-1
D: -
V: TRBV5-5
DNA: TGTGCCAGCAGCTTGGGTTTCAGGGCAAGCTCTGAAGCTTTCTTT
CDR3: CASSLGFRASSEAFF

size: -
J: TRBJ2-7
D: -
V: TRBV19
DNA: TGTGCCAGTTACAACGGAGGCGAGCAGTACTTC
CDR3: CASYNGGEQYF

size: -
J: TRBJ1-5
D: -
V: TRBV5-1
DNA: TGCGCCAGCAGCTTGACAGGGTCGGGGCAGCCCCAGCATTTT
CDR3: CASSLTGSGQPQHF

size: -
J: TRBJ2-3
D: -
V: TRBV9
DNA: TGTGCCAGCAGTGGCGCCGGGGGGCGGACCCTCATAGATACGCAGTATTTT
CDR3: CASSGAGGRTLIDTQYF

size: -
J: TRBJ1-2
D: -
V: TRBV6-6
DNA: TGTGCCAGCAGGTCTAGTGGCCAGAAAGATGGCTACACCTTC
CDR3: CASRSSGQKDGYTF

size: -
J: TRBJ2-1
D: TRBD2
V: TRBV7-8
DNA: TGTGCCAGCAGCTTGCGGGAGGGGAAGAACAATGAGCAGTTCTTC
CDR3: CASSLREGKNNEQFF

size: once
J: TRBJ1-2
D: TRBD1
V: TRBV5-8
DNA: TGTGCCAGCAGGATGACAGGGCTCCTAGGCTACACCTTC
CDR3: CASRMTGLLGYTF

size: -
J: TRBJ2-5
D: -
V: TRBV6-5
DNA: TGTGCCAGCAGCCCCAAGGGGCGAGAGACCCAGTACTTC
CDR3: CASSPKGRETQYF

size: few
J: TRBJ2-1
D: TRBD1
V: TRBV7-6
DNA: TGTGCCAGCAGCTTAGCGAGCGGCACAGGGGGGACTGAGCAGTTCTTC
CDR3: CASSLASGTGGTEQFF

size: -
J: TRBJ2-6
D: TRBD2
V: TRBV5-4
DNA: TGTGCCAGCAGCCCCCCCCGGGGGGGTTTCTCTGGGGCCAACGTCCTGACTTTC
CDR3: CASSPPRGGFSGANVLTF

size: -
J: TRBJ2-5
D: TRBD1
V: TRBV5-4
DNA: TGTGCCAGCAGCAGGACCGGGACAGGGGGTGAGACCCAGTACTTC
CDR3: CASSRTGTGGETQYF

size: -
J: TRBJ1-5
D: TRBD1
V: TRBV19
DNA: TGTGCCAGTAGTGGAGGGACAGGGGGTAGTCAGCCCCAGCATTTT
CDR3: CASSGGTGGSQPQHF

size: -
J: TRBJ1-1
D: -
V: TRBV5-1
DNA: TGCGCCAGCAGCCGGGGGGCGATAGAACAAGCTTTCTTT
CDR3: CASSRGAIEQAFF

size: -
J: TRBJ1-1
D: TRBD1
V: TRBV5-1
DNA: TGCGCCAGCAGCTTGGGACAGGGGTGGTTGGAAGCTTTCTTT
CDR3: CASSLGQGWLEAFF

size: once
J: TRBJ2-1
D: -
V: TRBV7-2
DNA: TGTGCCAGCAGCTCCCGTGGGGGGAGCTCCTACAATGAGCAGTTCTTC
CDR3: CASSSRGGSSYNEQFF